Listed below are T cell receptor beta chains from one sample, sequenced in a study of cytotoxic CD8 clonotypes in ibrutinib-treated CLL. Sequencing used immunoSEQ multiplex PCR; TCRdb keeps in-frame clones, though not all of them. The table includes around 140,000 clones, approximately 85% detected once. The sequenced sample was PBMCs, obtained after 24 months of ibrutinib treatment. The source of these receptors is a human donor with chronic lymphocytic leukemia. Each CDR3 is given without its conserved first and last residue. The D gene is left open where the match is weak.

>TRBD2|TRBJ2-1|TRBV4-2
ASSQGGSGVYNEQF
>-|TRBJ2-3|TRBV28
ASSLGGASEDTQY
>TRBD2|TRBJ2-5|TRBV2
ASTAGGPPQETQY
>TRBD2|TRBJ2-3|TRBV29-1
SVAGTRAQY
>-|TRBJ2-1|TRBV6-5
ASSPRKF
>-|TRBJ2-5|TRBV11-2
ARGGTLTETQY
>-|TRBJ2-5|TRBV19
ASSPGETQY
>-|TRBJ2-2|TRBV5-5
ASSSYPPGTGELF
>TRBD1|TRBJ2-7|TRBV28
ASSHAGTGNYEQY
>TRBD2|TRBJ2-7|TRBV7-3
ASSEMGLAGEVQY
>-|TRBJ1-3|TRBV6-1
ASSEAIPGNTIY
>TRBD2|TRBJ2-1|TRBV28
ASSGGGWRAQNEQF
>TRBD2|TRBJ2-7|TRBV5-1
ASSQRGLTYEQY
>TRBD1|TRBJ1-2|TRBV28
ASSPGTGNYGYT
>-|TRBJ2-1|TRBV5-6
ASSQLAGYNEQF
>-|TRBJ2-1|TRBV7-2
ASSLQGTTSGEQF
>-|TRBJ1-1|TRBV28
ASSFGTANTEAF
>-|TRBJ2-5|TRBV19
AIHTNQETQY
>-|TRBJ2-3|TRBV5-4
ASSPYATDTQY
>-|TRBJ2-1|TRBV2
ASSVESGAGNEQF
>-|TRBJ1-3|TRBV28
ASSRPKVAGNTIY
>-|TRBJ1-2|TRBV7-2
ASSSARQNGYT
>-|TRBJ2-5|TRBV18
ASSRGEEETQY
>-|TRBJ1-2|TRBV7-8
ASSSREGNYGYT
>TRBD2|TRBJ2-7|TRBV2
ASSVGSSGVYEQY
>-|TRBJ2-5|TRBV7-9
ASSLQGKETQY
>-|TRBJ2-1|TRBV6-1
ASSETTRNNEQF
>TRBD1|TRBJ2-1|TRBV18
ASSLTGVARGGNEQF
>TRBD1|TRBJ1-1|TRBV10-2
ASKPTIKQGHMNTEAF
>-|TRBJ1-4|TRBV11-2
ASRSWGGANEKLF
>-|TRBJ2-7|TRBV7-2
ASSPPHLYEQY
>-|TRBJ1-1|TRBV5-5
ASSLASKGAEAF
>-|TRBJ2-1|TRBV5-6
ASSPTGRDEQF
>TRBD2|TRBJ2-3|TRBV14
ASSQERGTSGGTDTQY
>TRBD1|TRBJ2-7|TRBV28
ASSPTGISYEQY
>TRBD1|TRBJ1-4|TRBV9
ASSPLWGQTEKLF
>TRBD1|TRBJ1-1|TRBV28
ASSSDPGQRNTEAF
>-|TRBJ1-1|TRBV7-9
ASSLVGKNTEAF